These 32 T cell receptor beta chains were sequenced from one sample in a study of esophageal squamous cell carcinoma under preoperative chemotherapy. Indicated time point: after preoperative PTX-NDP chemotherapy. MiXCR was run by TCRdb on the PCR reads, yielding one entry per CDR3 protein. The table shows around 10,000 distinct CDR3 sequences, with roughly half occurring only once. Sample collection occurred from a patient given preoperative chemotherapy. The origin of the receptors is a human donor with esophageal squamous cell carcinoma. The donor label of this sample is uncertain.

The gene calls are TRBV12-3 or TRBV12-4 and TRBJ2-2; TRBD2 might be the D (6 bases). The better agreement between TRBJ2-3 and the DNA end casts doubt on the J call. The CDR3 spans 16 residues. The CDR3 DNA follows: TGTGCCAGTGGATTAGCGGATGCCGCGAGCACAGGTGAGCAGTATTTT. Translating it yields CASGLADAASTGEQYF.

The V call is TRBV7-2, the J call TRBJ2-3; TRBD1 agrees at 7 bases. This CDR3 region has 14 residues. Looked up from germline, CDR1 is SGHTA and CDR2 is FQGNSA. With V trimmed by 4 bases and J by 4 bases, 5 bases remained unmatched. This CDR3 is CASSSYQGADTQYF. The CDR3 DNA is TGTGCCAGCAGCTCTTACCAGGGGGCAGATACGCAGTATTTT.

This clonotype was recorded once. The V call is TRBV3-1, the J call TRBJ1-1; D is perhaps TRBD1 (5 bases). V was clipped by 2 bases and J by 1 base, with 8 bases between them. The CDR3 length is 14 residues. Germline values: CDR1 LGHDT, CDR2 YNNKEL (reference sequence). Written as DNA, the CDR3 is TGTGCCAGCAGCCAACATGGGGGGAACACTGAAGCTTTCTTT. It encodes CASSQHGGNTEAFF.

This clonotype was counted a few times. The rearrangement links TRBV12-3 or TRBV12-4 to TRBJ2-2; TRBD2 matches at 9 bases. V lost 4 bases and J lost 7; bases outside the gene matches: 10. The CDR3 has 16 residues. CDR3 in amino acids: CASSSPGLATVGELFF. The CDR3 DNA is TGTGCCAGCAGTTCACCGGGACTAGCCACAGTCGGGGAGCTGTTTTTT.

The chain uses TRBV6-1 and TRBJ2-5, with 8 bases matching TRBD2. The germline V gene has CDR1 MNHNS and CDR2 SASEGT. This CDR3 has 19 amino acids. V gave up 3 bases and J gave up 4 bases; unmatched junction bases: 19. CDR3 coding DNA: TGTGCCAGCAGTGACCCCGGGGGGGGCGGGGCTGGCGGCACAGAGACCCAGTACTTC. This translates into CASSDPGGGGAGGTETQYF.

This clonotype was recorded a few times. This chain joins TRBV20-1 and TRBJ2-3, with a weak D call TRBD1 (6 bases). Germline V gives CDR1 DFQATT, CDR2 SNEGSKA (reference sequence). The V end was cut by 7 bases, the J end by 3 bases, with 17 bases between. The CDR3 covers 14 residues. The CDR3 DNA reads as TGCAGTGTCGATTCAGGGGAAGAGACAGATACGCAGTATTTT. Residues: CSVDSGEETDTQYF.

This clonotype occurred a few times. This chain links TRBV12-3 or TRBV12-4 with TRBJ2-5; no clear D. This CDR3 contains 13 residues. V lost 5 bases and J 1 base, leaving 8 bases between the germline ends. CDR3 loop: CASSPLRQETQYF. CDR3 nucleotides: TGTGCCAGCAGTCCCCTGCGCCAAGAGACCCAGTACTTC.

This clonotype was counted ten times or more. J is TRBJ2-7 and V is TRBV6-5, with TRBD1 as a possible D gene (5 bases). The CDR3 has 13 amino acids. From germline, CDR1 is MNHEY and CDR2 SVGAGI. V lost 2 bases and J lost 2, with 7 bases in between. The CDR3 spells CASSYRGPYEQYF. CDR3 DNA sequence: TGTGCCAGCAGTTACAGGGGCCCCTACGAGCAGTACTTC.

This clonotype occurred many times. The V gene is TRBV6-1, the J gene TRBJ1-3; no reliable D call. Per the germline V gene, CDR1 is MNHNS and CDR2 is SASEGT. Trimming stripped 3 bases from V and 6 bases from J, with 6 bases between. CDR3 length: 12 amino acids. The CDR3 region is CASSDGINTIYF. The CDR3 nucleotides read TGTGCCAGCAGTGACGGGATAAACACCATATATTTT.

The genes are TRBV6-7 and TRBJ2-2; D may be TRBD1 (6 bases). TRBV6-7 is assigned to the ORF class and has an uncertain function. The CDR3 length is 18 residues. With 6 bases removed from V and 7 bases from J, the gap between germline ends came to 27 bases. CDR3 nucleotide sequence: TGTGCCAGCAGGTTGCACATAACTCGCGAGGGGGTTGGCGGGGAGCTGTTTTTT. Translating gives CASRLHITREGVGGELFF.

V gene TRBV6-1 combines with J gene TRBJ2-2; D is possibly TRBD2 (6 bases). This CDR3 contains 16 residues. The ends were cut back, 6 bases at V and 4 bases at J, with 18 bases in the middle. Germline lookup yields CDR1 MNHNS and CDR2 SASEGT. The CDR3 protein is CASSSRPGTSTGELFF. CDR3 DNA sequence: TGTGCCAGCAGCTCCCGGCCAGGGACTTCCACCGGGGAGCTGTTTTTT.

This clonotype was counted at least ten times. The J gene is TRBJ2-1, the V gene TRBV7-2, with D hard to call. The DNA end lines up better with TRBJ2-5; the J call may be wrong. Looked up from germline, CDR1 is SGHTA and CDR2 is FQGNSA. This CDR3 is built from 11 residues. The CDR3 sequence is CASSTGETQYF. In DNA form, the CDR3 reads TGTGCCAGCAGCACGGGAGAGACCCAGTACTTC.

The table lists this clonotype with many counts. The rearrangement links TRBV19 to TRBJ2-5, with D possibly being TRBD2 (6 bases). Germline CDR1 LNHDA, CDR2 SQIVND (reference sequence). This CDR3 contains 15 residues. Trimming left V 5 bases short and J 11 bases short, with 24 bases between. The CDR3 DNA is TGTGCCAGTAGTCTTTCGGGCCGGGGGTACAATGAGCAGTACTTC. As protein: CASSLSGRGYNEQYF.

The table lists this clonotype with many counts. J is TRBJ2-3 and V is TRBV5-1; D tentatively reads TRBD1 or TRBD2 (5 bases each). The ends were cut back, 1 base at V and 5 bases at J, with 14 bases in the middle. Germline V gene lookup returns CDR1 SGHRS and CDR2 YFSETQ. The CDR3 is made up of 15 amino acids. DNA for the CDR3: TGCGCCAGCAGCTTGTCACCCGGGGCAATAGATACGCAGTATTTT. Its translation is CASSLSPGAIDTQYF.

This clonotype appeared a few times. A much larger clone lies one base from this, so it may be a read error. The J gene is TRBJ2-1, the V gene TRBV27, with TRBD2 matching over 9 bases. The J call may not be correct, given that the DNA end is closer to TRBJ2-7. This CDR3 is built from 15 residues. Germline loops: CDR1 MNHEY, CDR2 SMNVEV (reference sequence). Written as DNA, the CDR3 is TGTGCCAGCAGGAACGGACTAGCGAGGTACGATGAGCAGTACTTC. This encodes CASRNGLARYDEQYF.

The rearrangement links TRBV7-9 to TRBJ2-1; D is ambiguous. The germline gives CDR1 SEHNR, CDR2 FQNEAQ (reference sequence). CDR3 length: 12 amino acids. With 5 bases removed from V and 10 bases from J, the gap between germline ends came to 12 bases. DNA for the CDR3: TGTGCCAGCAGCGAAATCCGAATCGAGCAGTTCTTC. This encodes CASSEIRIEQFF. Combining the CDR3 with reference TRBV7-9 and TRBJ2-1 gives the whole variable domain DTGVSQNPRHKITKRGQNVTFRCDPISEHNRLYWYRQTLGQGPEFLTYFQNEAQLEKSRLLSDRFSAERPKGSFSTLEIQRTEQGDSAMYLCASSEIRIEQFFGPGTRLTVL.

V and J are TRBV6-5 and TRBJ2-5, with TRBD2 identical over 8 bases. The J call may be wrong; the DNA end is better matched by TRBJ2-3. CDR3 size: 15 residues. Germline-derived CDR1 and CDR2 are MNHEY and SVGAGI. The CDR3 DNA is TGTGCCAGCAGTTCGGGGGGGAGTGCCAAAGATACGCAGTATTTT. Protein product: CASSSGGSAKDTQYF.

This clonotype appeared many times. The CDR3 reads CATKPLQGANTGELFF. DNA of the CDR3: TGTGCCACCAAACCGTTACAGGGGGCGAACACCGGGGAGCTGTTTTTT. This chain connects TRBV11-2 to TRBJ2-2; 8 nucleotides line up with TRBD1. The ends lost 10 bases at V and 0 bases at J; junction bases unmatched: 10. There are 16 residues in the CDR3. Per germline, CDR1 SGHAT and CDR2 FQNNGV.

As for this clonotype: A much more abundant neighbour one base away suggests this may be a read error. The conserved phenylalanine or tryptophan normally closing the CDR3 is absent here, so this likely arose from a read error. Because the CDR3's place on the DNA is in doubt, the DNA is left out and the CDR3 is given as listed by TCRdb. The chain carries TRBV6-5 and TRBJ2-3; no DNA check was done on the table's D call, TRBD1. The CDR3 totals 15 residues, both ends included. Germline-derived CDR1 and CDR2 are MNHEY and SVGAGI. The chain's CDR3 is CASSFPGTTTYEQYL.

To note about this clonotype: Sequence at one end of the junction differs from germline and may be a read error. This sequence joins TRBV6-1 and TRBJ2-3; weak D call: TRBD2 (7 bases). The CDR3 consists of 15 residues. Germline V gene data show CDR1 as MNHNS and CDR2 as SASEGT. The CDR3 spells CASSAGAGAKNTQYF. Written as DNA, the CDR3 is TGTGCCAGCAGTGCGGGGGCGGGAGCCAAAAATACGCAGTATTTC.

At least ten counts were recorded for this clonotype. This chain links TRBV12-3 or TRBV12-4 with TRBJ2-5, with D possibly TRBD1 on 5 matching bases. With 0 bases removed from V and 5 bases from J, the gap between germline ends came to 7 bases. This CDR3 comprises 13 residues. The CDR3 nucleotides read TGTGCCAGCAGTTTAGCTTCAGGGGAGACCCAGTACTTC. This encodes CASSLASGETQYF.

Of note for this clonotype: A much larger clone differs from this one at a single base, so this may be a read error. The chain carries TRBV3-1 and TRBJ2-5; D perhaps matches TRBD2 (5 bases). The J call is doubtful: the DNA matches TRBJ2-7 better. This CDR3 spans 14 amino acids. Germline lookup yields CDR1 LGHDT and CDR2 YNNKEL (reference sequence). CDR3 residues: CVSSQEPGSYEQYF. In DNA, the CDR3 is TGTGTCAGCAGCCAAGAGCCGGGATCCTACGAGCAGTACTTC.

This rearrangement joins TRBV6-4 to TRBJ2-1; TRBD2 matches at 8 bases. The CDR3 covers 15 residues. Looked up from germline, CDR1 is MRHNA and CDR2 is SNTAGT. Trimming removed 2 bases from V and 0 bases from J; junction bases left unmatched: 0. DNA for the CDR3: TGTGCCAGCAGTGACGGGACTAGCTCCTACAATGAGCAGTTCTTC. It is translated as CASSDGTSSYNEQFF.

The V gene is TRBV6-1, the J gene TRBJ2-2, with 9 bases aligning to TRBD2. CDR3 length equals 14 residues. Unmatched junction bases numbered 16, after V lost 7 bases and J lost 16 bases. Germline V CDR1 and CDR2: MNHNS, SASEGT. CDR3 sequence reads: CASTSGANTGTQFF. The CDR3 DNA sequence: TGTGCCAGCACTAGCGGGGCCAACACCGGTACGCAGTTTTTT.

A few counts support this clonotype. This chain uses TRBV14 with TRBJ2-1, with 9 bases identical to TRBD1. After removal of 3 bases from V and 13 bases from J, the junction contained 13 bases not matched to a gene. The germline CDR1 and CDR2 sequences are SGHDN and FVKESK. The CDR3 spans 15 residues. The CDR3 DNA reads TGTGCCAGCAGCCACCTTAAGGACAGGGGAGAGACCCAGTTCTTC. As protein: CASSHLKDRGETQFF.

This clonotype was recorded at least ten times. The CDR3 bases are TGTGCCAGCAGTTTTCCCGGGACAACAACGTACGAGCAGTACTTC. This codes for CASSFPGTTTYEQYF. The chain has TRBV6-5 and TRBJ2-7; possible D gene TRBD1, 6 bases. The CDR3 extends over 15 amino acids. In germline, CDR1 is MNHEY, CDR2 SVGAGI. The V end lost 4 bases, the J end lost 4 bases, and 17 bases lay between the germline ends.

The rearrangement uses TRBV3-1 and TRBJ2-1; 7 bases are shared with TRBD2. The tail of the sequence fits TRBJ2-5 better, so the J call may be wrong. Per germline, CDR1 LGHDT and CDR2 YNNKEL (reference sequence). This CDR3 spans 15 amino acids. Here the CDR3 DNA reads TGTGCCAGCAGCCAAGCAGCGGGGATTGGGGAGACCCAGTACTTC. Translated, it gives CASSQAAGIGETQYF.

On this clonotype itself: At one end, the junction sequence differs from germline, possibly due to a read error. The chain uses TRBV6-1 and TRBJ2-3; D gene ambiguous. CDR1 is MNHNS and CDR2 is SASEGT in the germline V gene. This CDR3 has 14 residues. CDR3 amino acids: CASSEMGNKETQYF. In DNA, the CDR3 is TGTGCCAGCAGTGAAATGGGGAACAAAGAGACGCAGTACTTT.

The genes are TRBV6-5 and TRBJ2-1, with 7 bases lining up with TRBD2. The CDR3 is 17 residues long. The trim removed 0 bases at V and 8 bases at J, leaving 13 bases unmatched. CDR1 and CDR2 from the germline V gene are MNHEY and SVGAGI. The CDR3 DNA is TGTGCCAGCAGTTACTCGGAGACTAGCCCCATTGGGGATGAGCAGTTCTTC. Translation gives CASSYSETSPIGDEQFF.

By share, this clonotype ranks as large (0.1 to 1%). This chain links TRBV12-3 or TRBV12-4 with TRBJ2-2, with D perhaps matching TRBD2 (6 bases). The CDR3 length is 16 residues. V was cut by 9 bases and J by 0 bases, with 17 bases left in between. CDR3 amino acids: CASGLADAANTGELFF. The CDR3 DNA is TGTGCCAGTGGATTAGCGGATGCCGCGAACACCGGGGAGCTGTTTTTT.

This clonotype showed up many times. The chain uses TRBV18 and TRBJ1-6; 7 nucleotides agree with TRBD1. V gave up 2 bases and J gave up 6 bases; unmatched junction bases: 7. CDR1 KGHSH and CDR2 LQKENI come from the germline V gene. The length of the CDR3 is 16 residues. CDR3 sequence: CASSPGQAAINSPLHF. The CDR3 bases are TGTGCCAGCTCACCAGGACAGGCCGCTATTAATTCACCCCTCCACTTT.

About this clonotype itself: At one of its ends the junction is not consistent with the germline gene, which may arise from a read error. V usage is TRBV6-1 and J usage is TRBJ2-3; D possibly matches TRBD1 or TRBD2 (5 bases each). CDR1 and CDR2 (germline): MNHNS, SASEGT. The CDR3 is 16 residues long. In nucleotides, the CDR3 is TGTGCCAGCACGGGTTTTGGGGGACGGGACCCAGATACCCAGTATTTT. Amino acids: CASTGFGGRDPDTQYF.